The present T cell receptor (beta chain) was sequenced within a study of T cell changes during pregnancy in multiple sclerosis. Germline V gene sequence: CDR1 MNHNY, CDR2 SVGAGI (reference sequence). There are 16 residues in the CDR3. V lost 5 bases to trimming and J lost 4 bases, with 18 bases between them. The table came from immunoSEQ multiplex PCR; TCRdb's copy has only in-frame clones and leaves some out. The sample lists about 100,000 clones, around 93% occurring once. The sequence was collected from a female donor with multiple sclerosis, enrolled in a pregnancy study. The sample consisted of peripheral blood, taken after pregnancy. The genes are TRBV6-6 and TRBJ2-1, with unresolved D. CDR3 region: CASSQAVREPYNEQFF. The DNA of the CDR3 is TGTGCCAGCAGTCAGGCAGTGAGAGAGCCTTACAATGAGCAGTTCTTC.